The present T cell receptor beta chain was sequenced within a study of graft-versus-host responses after intestinal transplantation. For the study at large: The recipients all started with anti-thymocyte globulin induction and then took tacrolimus and steroids for 3 to 4 years. Findings of the study overall: Peak GvH clone levels in circulation were associated with early post-transplant HvG declines.

Concerning this clone: Its matching antigen is unknown.

TCRdb's copy holds only in-frame clones and misses some; the assay was immunoSEQ multiplex PCR. The sample contains around 130,000 clones, roughly nine tenths of which appear only once. This material consisted of unstimulated CD4+ T cells sorted from spleen or lymph node cells, taken before intestinal transplant. This clonotype was sampled from a human donor who received an intestinal transplant.

CDR3 amino acids: CASSRDMGADTQYF. The CDR3 nucleotides read TGTGCCAGCTCACGGGACATGGGCGCAGATACGCAGTATTTT. The gene calls are TRBV18 and TRBJ2-3, with a possible D match to TRBD1 (6 bases). There are 14 residues in the CDR3. Germline CDR1 is KGHSH and CDR2 is LQKENI. The V end lost 4 bases, the J end lost 4 bases, and 12 bases lay between the germline ends. Complete variable domain (other parts from reference TRBV18 and TRBJ2-3): NAGVMQNPRHLVRRRGQEARLRCSPMKGHSHVYWYRQLPEEGLKFMVYLQKENIIDESGMPKERFSAEFPKEGPSILRIQQVVRGDSAAYFCASSRDMGADTQYFGPGTRLTVL.